The T cell receptor (beta chain) described here comes from a study of radiation and T cells in renal cell carcinoma. General observations from the study: In blood, top tumor clones expanded by 2 weeks, shrinking by 4.

Regarding time point: blood 2 weeks post-SBRT. As for treatment: 15 Gy SBRT to primary tumor, nephrectomy 4 weeks later. After SBRT, blood was collected at 2 and 4 weeks, plus baseline. The tumor was a clear cell renal cell carcinoma. Only a few counts were recorded for this clone. What it recognizes is unknown. Measured with immunoSEQ multiplex PCR; TCRdb has only the in-frame clones, and not every one. This sample has roughly 80,000 clones; around 86% occur once, and the top ten carry around 21%. Germline assignment: CDR1 ENHRY and CDR2 SYGVKD. CDR3 length: 15 residues. The junction had 6 bases not matched to a gene; V was cut back by 5 bases and J by 2 bases.

The TCR originated in a woman in her 50s with renal cell carcinoma. This chain joins TRBV10-3 and TRBJ1-5; 7 nucleotides align to TRBD1. Sequencing used blood, obtained from a patient whose treatment included radiotherapy and nephrectomy. The CDR3 bases are TGTGCCATCAGTCCCGGACAGGAGGGCAATCAGCCCCAGCATTTT. This sequence encodes CAISPGQEGNQPQHF.